These 11 T cell receptor beta chains originate from one sample sequenced in a study of blood T cell repertoires in COVID-19. Assay used: immunoSEQ multiplex PCR; TCRdb lists only in-frame clones, some missing. Of roughly 500,000 clones in the sample, 70% to 90% are singletons; the top ten hold about 1.7%. The sample comprised PBMCs or T cells enriched from blood (not recorded which). These receptors all stem from a woman between 40 and 50 years old who had recovered from COVID-19.

The chain combines TRBV6-2 or TRBV6-3 with TRBJ1-5; 8 bases map to TRBD1. Per the germline V gene, CDR1 is MNHEY and CDR2 is SVGEGT. J was trimmed by 0 bases and V by 5 bases; bases with no gene match: 9. The length of the CDR3 is 17 residues. DNA of the CDR3: TGTGCCAGCAGTCAGGGGGCTCCCCCCTATAGCAATCAGCCCCAGCATTTT. This encodes CASSQGAPPYSNQPQHF.

J is TRBJ2-5 and V is TRBV6-5; the match to TRBD1 covers 8 bases. Per the germline V gene, CDR1 is MNHEY and CDR2 is SVGAGI. The CDR3 is 15 amino acids. V dropped 2 bases and J dropped 1; count of bases not matched to a gene: 3. The CDR3, as DNA: TGTGCCAGCAGTTACGGGCAGGGGGCCCAAGAGACCCAGTACTTC. Translated: CASSYGQGAQETQYF.

This rearrangement joins TRBV24-1 to TRBJ1-4; 11 bases match TRBD1. CDR3 size: 15 residues. The germline gives CDR1 KGHDR, CDR2 SFDVKD. The trim removed 2 bases at V and 8 bases at J, leaving 3 bases unmatched. This CDR3 reads CATSDSRDRGEKLFF. CDR3 DNA sequence: TGTGCCACCAGTGATTCGCGGGACAGGGGGGAAAAACTGTTTTTT.

The CDR3: CASSQDVYGYTF. CDR3 in DNA: TGTGCCAGCAGCCAAGACGTATATGGCTACACCTTC. J is TRBJ1-2 and V is TRBV3-1 (or the pseudogene TRBV3-2); D not resolved. V was clipped by 0 bases and J by 5 bases, with 4 bases between them. The germline gives CDR1 LGHDT, CDR2 YNNKEL (reference sequence). The CDR3 is made up of 12 amino acids.

This chain uses TRBV24-1 with TRBJ2-1, with 10 bases fitting TRBD2. The length of the CDR3 is 16 residues. CDR1 is KGHDR, CDR2 SFDVKD, per germline. J was trimmed by 7 bases and V by 1 base; bases with no gene match: 6. CDR3 sequence reads: CATSDFKAGGLNEQFF. The CDR3 DNA reads as TGTGCCACCAGTGATTTCAAAGCGGGAGGGTTGAATGAGCAGTTCTTC.

The genes are TRBV10-3 and TRBJ1-4, with D possibly being TRBD1 (6 bases). This CDR3 is 15 amino acids long. Trimming took 6 bases from V and 4 from J, leaving 15 bases between them. Germline assignment: CDR1 ENHRY and CDR2 SYGVKD. The CDR3 protein is CAISATTGSNEKLFF. CDR3 sequence (DNA): TGTGCCATCAGCGCAACGACAGGAAGTAATGAAAAACTGTTTTTT.

The rearrangement links TRBV10-1 to TRBJ2-7; 9 nucleotides align to TRBD2. The trim removed 1 base at V and 3 bases at J, leaving 1 base unmatched. Germline V lookup: CDR1 WNHNN, CDR2 SYGVQD (reference sequence). The CDR3 extends over 14 amino acids. The CDR3 sequence: CASSELAGDYEQYF. CDR3 DNA sequence: TGCGCCAGCAGTGAGTTAGCGGGGGACTACGAGCAGTACTTC.

V is TRBV4-1 and J is TRBJ2-7; possibly TRBD1 for D (5 bases). Germline values: CDR1 MGHRA, CDR2 YSYEKL. Trimming pared 1 base from V and 0 bases from J, leaving 22 bases between. The CDR3 is 19 amino acids. CDR3 loop: CASSQVGSRPGHHSYEQYF. The DNA of the CDR3 is TGCGCCAGCAGCCAAGTTGGATCGCGGCCAGGGCACCACTCCTACGAGCAGTACTTC.

Details on this clone: The sample has other DNA sequences that encode this CDR3 too. V and J are TRBV11-3 and TRBJ2-3, with 13 bases fitting TRBD2. Germline V gives CDR1 SGHNT, CDR2 YENEEA. With V trimmed by 1 base and J by 1 base, 2 bases remained unmatched. The CDR3 length is 17 residues. CDR3 coding DNA: TGTGCCAGCAGCTTAGGGGGGACTAGCGGGGGCACAGATACGCAGTATTTT. Translating it yields CASSLGGTSGGTDTQYF.

The genes are TRBV30 and TRBJ1-1; 9 bases match TRBD1. J was trimmed by 6 bases and V by 0 bases; bases with no gene match: 11. The CDR3 sequence is 16 residues long. From germline, CDR1 is GTSNPN and CDR2 SVGIG (reference sequence). The DNA for the CDR3 is TGTGCCTGGAGTGTCCGGGGGCACAGGGGGCGGGCTGAAGCTTTCTTT. It codes for CAWSVRGHRGRAEAFF.

V is TRBV19 and J is TRBJ2-2; possibly TRBD2 for D (5 bases). The CDR3 runs to 16 residues. Germline loops: CDR1 LNHDA, CDR2 SQIVND (reference sequence). V was trimmed by 4 bases and J by 5 bases, leaving 17 bases between them. CDR3 bases: TGTGCCAGTAGTACGCCTTTAGGGTCGGGAACCGGGGAGCTGTTTTTT. This codes for CASSTPLGSGTGELFF.